A selection of T cell receptor beta chains follows, all from one sample in a study of blood T cell repertoires in COVID-19. The assay was immunoSEQ multiplex PCR, and TCRdb's table has in-frame clones only and misses some. The table lists around 300,000 clones, around 87% of them singletons, with 5.3% in the top ten. Sequencing input: PBMCs or T cells enriched from blood (not recorded which). The receptors were gathered from a woman younger than 45 who had recovered from COVID-19. The CDR3 runs from the conserved cysteine through the conserved F or W. A D gene is named only where the DNA matches it firmly. Not all rows give a size; the values are once, few, many and, for expanded clones, a class.

V gene: TRBV19
clone size: .
J gene: TRBJ1-2
D gene: .
CDR3 protein: CASSNQGSSGYTF
CDR3 DNA: TGTGCCAGTAGTAACCAGGGCTCGTCGGGCTACACCTTC

V gene: TRBV13
clone size: .
J gene: TRBJ2-5
D gene: .
CDR3 protein: CASSPERPGGTQYF
CDR3 DNA: TGTGCCAGCAGCCCCGAACGCCCCGGGGGGACCCAGTACTTC

V gene: TRBV6-5
clone size: few
J gene: TRBJ1-2
D gene: .
CDR3 protein: CASSFGRGYGYTF
CDR3 DNA: TGTGCCAGCAGTTTTGGCAGGGGCTATGGCTACACCTTC

V gene: TRBV5-1
clone size: .
J gene: TRBJ1-2
D gene: .
CDR3 protein: CASTSLSGYTF
CDR3 DNA: TGCGCCAGCACGAGTTTAAGTGGCTACACCTTC

V gene: TRBV28
clone size: .
J gene: TRBJ2-1
D gene: TRBD2
CDR3 protein: CASSLSGGRSYNEQFF
CDR3 DNA: TGTGCCAGCAGTTTATCGGGGGGACGCTCCTACAATGAGCAGTTCTTC

V gene: TRBV6-5
clone size: once
J gene: TRBJ1-4
D gene: TRBD1
CDR3 protein: CASGWGQGEKLFF
CDR3 DNA: TGTGCCAGCGGGTGGGGACAGGGTGAAAAACTGTTTTTT

V gene: TRBV6-1
clone size: .
J gene: TRBJ1-1
D gene: TRBD1
CDR3 protein: CASSDGQGIRSMNTEAFF
CDR3 DNA: TGTGCCAGCAGTGACGGACAGGGAATCAGGTCCATGAACACTGAAGCTTTCTTT

V gene: TRBV5-5
clone size: once
J gene: TRBJ1-5
D gene: TRBD1
CDR3 protein: CASSLAGGLFNQPQHF
CDR3 DNA: TGTGCCAGCAGCTTGGCAGGGGGCCTATTTAATCAGCCCCAGCATTTT

V gene: TRBV2
clone size: .
J gene: TRBJ2-5
D gene: .
CDR3 protein: CASSERGETQYF
CDR3 DNA: TGTGCCAGCAGTGAGCGGGGAGAGACCCAGTACTTC

V gene: TRBV19
clone size: .
J gene: TRBJ1-6
D gene: .
CDR3 protein: CASSIQTYNSPLHF
CDR3 DNA: TGTGCCAGTAGTATCCAGACCTATAATTCACCCCTCCACTTT

V gene: TRBV28
clone size: .
J gene: TRBJ1-2
D gene: TRBD1
CDR3 protein: CASSHEKTGVIGYTF
CDR3 DNA: TGTGCCAGCAGCCACGAAAAGACAGGGGTTATCGGCTACACCTTC

V gene: TRBV7-2
clone size: .
J gene: TRBJ2-7
D gene: .
CDR3 protein: CASSLGAVRVADSYEQYF
CDR3 DNA: TGTGCCAGCAGCTTAGGTGCGGTCCGAGTAGCGGACTCCTACGAGCAGTACTTC

V gene: TRBV7-8
clone size: .
J gene: TRBJ2-7
D gene: TRBD1
CDR3 protein: CASSSVLRDSKYEQYF
CDR3 DNA: TGTGCCAGCAGCTCCGTGCTCCGGGACAGTAAGTACGAGCAGTACTTC

V gene: TRBV13
clone size: .
J gene: TRBJ1-1
D gene: TRBD1
CDR3 protein: CASSFSGGSEAFF
CDR3 DNA: TGTGCCAGCAGCTTTTCAGGGGGGTCTGAAGCTTTCTTT

V gene: TRBV2
clone size: .
J gene: TRBJ2-7
D gene: TRBD2
CDR3 protein: CASSEASGVPYEQYF
CDR3 DNA: TGTGCCAGCAGTGAAGCTAGCGGGGTCCCCTACGAGCAGTACTTC

V gene: TRBV6-5
clone size: .
J gene: TRBJ1-4
D gene: .
CDR3 protein: CASGRPFIEKLFF
CDR3 DNA: TGTGCCAGCGGGAGACCGTTTATTGAAAAACTGTTTTTT

V gene: TRBV29-1
clone size: .
J gene: TRBJ1-1
D gene: TRBD1
CDR3 protein: CSVDQTGGNTEAFF
CDR3 DNA: TGCAGCGTTGATCAAACAGGGGGGAACACTGAAGCTTTCTTT

V gene: TRBV12-5
clone size: .
J gene: TRBJ1-2
D gene: .
CDR3 protein: CASGLAGTLTF
CDR3 DNA: TGTGCTAGTGGTTTGGCCGGGACTCTCACCTTC

V gene: TRBV19
clone size: .
J gene: TRBJ1-2
D gene: TRBD1
CDR3 protein: CASGGQGAWDVTYGYTF
CDR3 DNA: TGTGCCAGTGGTGGACAGGGGGCTTGGGACGTGACCTATGGCTACACCTTC

V gene: TRBV19
clone size: .
J gene: TRBJ1-5
D gene: .
CDR3 protein: CASSIGRGGGNQPQHF
CDR3 DNA: TGTGCCAGTAGTATAGGACGAGGGGGTGGCAATCAGCCCCAGCATTTT

V gene: TRBV25-1
clone size: few
J gene: TRBJ1-6
D gene: .
CDR3 protein: CASSGLDFGNSPLHF
CDR3 DNA: TGTGCCAGCAGTGGCCTTGATTTCGGTAATTCACCCCTCCACTTT

V gene: TRBV14
clone size: .
J gene: TRBJ1-2
D gene: .
CDR3 protein: CASSQGLPPGGYTF
CDR3 DNA: TGTGCCAGCAGCCAAGGGTTGCCCCCAGGTGGCTACACCTTC

V gene: TRBV4-1
clone size: .
J gene: TRBJ1-5
D gene: TRBD1
CDR3 protein: CASSARTGQGYSNQPQHF
CDR3 DNA: TGCGCCAGCAGCGCAAGGACAGGACAGGGGTATAGCAATCAGCCCCAGCATTTT

V gene: TRBV19
clone size: .
J gene: TRBJ1-2
D gene: .
CDR3 protein: CASSIGMAPYGYTF
CDR3 DNA: TGTGCCAGTAGTATAGGAATGGCACCCTATGGCTACACCTTC

V gene: TRBV6-5
clone size: .
J gene: TRBJ1-5
D gene: TRBD1
CDR3 protein: CASSRQGDQPQHF
CDR3 DNA: TGTGCCAGCAGTCGACAGGGGGATCAGCCCCAGCATTTT

V gene: TRBV10-3
clone size: .
J gene: TRBJ2-2
D gene: TRBD1
CDR3 protein: CAITQGANTGELFF
CDR3 DNA: TGTGCCATCACCCAGGGGGCCAACACCGGGGAGCTGTTTTTT

V gene: TRBV19
clone size: .
J gene: TRBJ2-7
D gene: TRBD2
CDR3 protein: CASSSGLAGLYEQYF
CDR3 DNA: TGTGCCAGTAGCTCGGGACTAGCGGGGCTGTACGAGCAGTACTTC

V gene: TRBV7-8
clone size: .
J gene: TRBJ2-4
D gene: .
CDR3 protein: CASSAQLSAKNIQYF
CDR3 DNA: TGTGCCAGCAGCGCACAGCTATCGGCCAAAAACATTCAGTACTTC

V gene: TRBV4-3
clone size: .
J gene: TRBJ2-7
D gene: .
CDR3 protein: CASSQVGNSYEQYF
CDR3 DNA: TGCGCCAGCAGCCAAGTCGGGAACTCCTACGAGCAGTACTTC

V gene: TRBV6-2/TRBV6-3
clone size: .
J gene: TRBJ1-5
D gene: .
CDR3 protein: CASSPRTEHQPQHF
CDR3 DNA: TGTGCCAGCAGTCCCCGGACAGAACATCAGCCCCAGCATTTT

V gene: TRBV30
clone size: .
J gene: TRBJ2-4
D gene: .
CDR3 protein: CAWSEGGGIQYF
CDR3 DNA: TGTGCCTGGAGTGAGGGAGGTGGCATTCAGTACTTC

V gene: TRBV7-2
clone size: .
J gene: TRBJ1-5
D gene: .
CDR3 protein: CASSASSNQPQHF
CDR3 DNA: TGTGCCAGCAGCGCCAGTAGCAATCAGCCCCAGCATTTT

V gene: TRBV18
clone size: .
J gene: TRBJ1-1
D gene: TRBD1
CDR3 protein: CASSPGNRGPEAFF
CDR3 DNA: TGTGCCAGCTCACCGGGTAACAGGGGACCTGAAGCTTTCTTT

V gene: TRBV27
clone size: .
J gene: TRBJ2-7
D gene: .
CDR3 protein: CASSLSTDRASYEQYF
CDR3 DNA: TGTGCCAGCAGTCTATCGACGGACAGAGCTTCCTACGAGCAGTACTTC

V gene: TRBV6-5
clone size: .
J gene: TRBJ1-6
D gene: .
CDR3 protein: CASSYSPGALNSPLHF
CDR3 DNA: TGTGCCAGCAGTTACTCTCCGGGTGCCTTGAATTCACCCCTCCACTTT

V gene: TRBV6-2/TRBV6-3
clone size: .
J gene: TRBJ1-2
D gene: TRBD1
CDR3 protein: CASSYPGQGDYGYTF
CDR3 DNA: TGTGCCAGCAGTTACCCTGGACAGGGGGACTATGGCTACACCTTC

V gene: TRBV18
clone size: once
J gene: TRBJ1-1
D gene: .
CDR3 protein: CASSPLVGGTNTEAFF
CDR3 DNA: TGTGCCAGCTCACCCCTCGTGGGGGGGACCAACACTGAAGCTTTCTTT

V gene: TRBV5-1
clone size: .
J gene: TRBJ2-2
D gene: TRBD1
CDR3 protein: CASSRLTGATGELFF
CDR3 DNA: TGCGCCAGCAGTCGATTGACAGGGGCGACCGGGGAGCTGTTTTTT

V gene: TRBV19
clone size: .
J gene: TRBJ1-1
D gene: .
CDR3 protein: CASSRKGNMNTEAFF
CDR3 DNA: TGTGCCAGTAGTAGAAAGGGGAACATGAACACTGAAGCTTTCTTT

V gene: TRBV2
clone size: .
J gene: TRBJ1-5
D gene: TRBD1
CDR3 protein: CASSVGQGRTSNQPQHF
CDR3 DNA: TGTGCCAGCAGTGTGGGACAGGGGAGAACTAGCAATCAGCCCCAGCATTTT

V gene: TRBV19
clone size: .
J gene: TRBJ1-1
D gene: .
CDR3 protein: CASSNILRVRTTEAFF
CDR3 DNA: TGTGCCAGTAGCAACATACTCAGGGTTCGTACCACTGAAGCTTTCTTT